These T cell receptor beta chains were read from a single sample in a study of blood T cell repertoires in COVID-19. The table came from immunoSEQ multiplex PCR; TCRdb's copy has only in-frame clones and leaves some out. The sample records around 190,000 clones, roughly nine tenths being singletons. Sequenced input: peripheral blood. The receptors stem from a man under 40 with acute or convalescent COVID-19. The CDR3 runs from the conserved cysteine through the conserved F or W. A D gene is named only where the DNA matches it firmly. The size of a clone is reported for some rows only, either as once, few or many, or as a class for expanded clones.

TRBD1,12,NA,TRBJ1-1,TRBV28,CASSYGQAEAFF,TGTGCCAGCAGTTACGGACAGGCTGAAGCTTTCTTT
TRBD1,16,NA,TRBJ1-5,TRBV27,CASSLGGRGRNQPQHF,TGTGCCAGCAGTTTAGGCGGCAGGGGGCGAAATCAGCCCCAGCATTTT
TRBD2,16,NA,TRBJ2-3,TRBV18,CASSPGRGGSTDTQYF,TGTGCCAGCTCCCCTGGTAGGGGCGGGAGTACAGATACGCAGTATTTT
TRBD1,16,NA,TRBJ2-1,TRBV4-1,CASSQGIARGNNEQFF,TGCGCCAGCAGCCAAGGAATTGCCAGGGGGAACAATGAGCAGTTCTTC
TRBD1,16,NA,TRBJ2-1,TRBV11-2,CASSFAGQGSGNEQFF,TGTGCCAGCAGCTTTGCGGGACAGGGTAGCGGGAATGAGCAGTTCTTC
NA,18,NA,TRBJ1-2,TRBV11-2,CASSLSGGYIEYNYGYTF,TGTGCCAGCAGCTTAAGCGGGGGGTACATAGAGTATAACTATGGCTACACCTTC
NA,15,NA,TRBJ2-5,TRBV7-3,CASSLGLGSSETQYF,TGTGCCAGCAGCTTAGGCTTGGGGAGCTCGGAGACCCAGTACTTC
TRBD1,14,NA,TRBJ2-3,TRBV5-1,CASRFQGGTDTQYF,TGCGCCAGCAGGTTTCAGGGGGGCACAGATACGCAGTATTTT
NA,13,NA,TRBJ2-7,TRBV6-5,CASSYGRNYEQYF,TGTGCCAGCAGTTATGGGAGGAACTACGAGCAGTACTTC
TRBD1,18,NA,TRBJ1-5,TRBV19,CASSIDLRRQGAHQPQHF,TGTGCCAGTAGTATAGATCTCCGGCGACAGGGGGCCCATCAGCCCCAGCATTTT
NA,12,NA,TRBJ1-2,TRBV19,CASSAGQYGYTF,TGTGCCAGTAGTGCAGGACAGTATGGCTACACCTTC
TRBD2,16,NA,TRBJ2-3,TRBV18,CASSPRTSGDGDTQYF,TGTGCCAGCTCACCGAGGACTAGCGGGGATGGAGATACGCAGTATTTT
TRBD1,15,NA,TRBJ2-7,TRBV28,CASSLFGQGAYEQYF,TGTGCCAGCAGTCTCTTCGGACAGGGGGCCTACGAGCAGTACTTC
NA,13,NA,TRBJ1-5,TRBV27,CASSPSEVQPQHF,TGTGCCAGCAGCCCCAGTGAGGTTCAGCCCCAGCATTTT
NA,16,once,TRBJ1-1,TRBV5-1,CASSLTQQGMGTEAFF,TGCGCCAGCAGCTTAACGCAACAGGGTATGGGCACTGAAGCTTTCTTT